These T cell receptor beta chains were read from a single sample in a study of T cell responses to AZD1222 COVID-19 vaccine. Some clones are missing from TCRdb's copy, which holds only in-frame ones; the method was immunoSEQ multiplex PCR. The sample lists approximately 90,000 clones, 85% to 90% occurring once. This sample comprised peripheral blood, obtained on day 0 of AZD1222 vaccination. All receptors derive from an adult in good health. The CDR3 runs from the conserved cysteine through the conserved F or W. Fields, in order: V gene, D gene, clone size, J gene, CDR3 protein, CDR3 DNA. The D gene is left open where the match is weak. Size is omitted from some rows. Given values are once, few, many or a class for expanded clones.

v_call: TRBV4-1
d_call: .
clone_size: .
j_call: TRBJ1-5
cdr3_aa: CASSPGHFSNQPQHF
cdr3_nt: TGCGCCAGCAGCCCGGGACACTTTAGCAATCAGCCCCAGCATTTT

v_call: TRBV5-6
d_call: .
clone_size: .
j_call: TRBJ2-3
cdr3_aa: CASSLGWVRGANIPDTQYF
cdr3_nt: TGTGCCAGCAGCTTGGGGTGGGTGAGGGGCGCCAATATCCCAGATACGCAGTATTTT

v_call: TRBV5-6
d_call: .
clone_size: .
j_call: TRBJ1-2
cdr3_aa: CASNHYRNGYTF
cdr3_nt: TGTGCCAGCAACCACTATCGTAATGGCTACACCTTC

v_call: TRBV30
d_call: TRBD1
clone_size: .
j_call: TRBJ1-5
cdr3_aa: CAWSTDRDQPQHF
cdr3_nt: TGTGCCTGGAGTACCGACAGGGATCAGCCCCAGCATTTT

v_call: TRBV3-1/TRBV3-2
d_call: TRBD1
clone_size: .
j_call: TRBJ1-3
cdr3_aa: CASSLDRAGNTIYF
cdr3_nt: TGTGCCAGCAGCCTGGACAGGGCTGGAAACACCATATATTTT

v_call: TRBV19
d_call: .
clone_size: .
j_call: TRBJ1-6
cdr3_aa: CASNDSPSSYNSPLHF
cdr3_nt: TGTGCCAGTAATGACAGTCCTAGCTCCTATAATTCACCCCTCCACTTT

v_call: TRBV27
d_call: .
clone_size: once
j_call: TRBJ1-1
cdr3_aa: CASSLSSWNTEAFF
cdr3_nt: TGTGCCAGCAGTTTATCCAGTTGGAACACTGAAGCTTTCTTT

v_call: TRBV3-1/TRBV3-2
d_call: .
clone_size: .
j_call: TRBJ1-6
cdr3_aa: CASQVSGSPLHF
cdr3_nt: TGTGCCAGCCAAGTATCGGGTTCACCCCTCCACTTT

v_call: TRBV30
d_call: .
clone_size: once
j_call: TRBJ1-1
cdr3_aa: CAKRDEGNTEAFF
cdr3_nt: TGTGCCAAGAGGGATGAAGGGAACACTGAAGCTTTCTTT

v_call: TRBV10-3
d_call: .
clone_size: .
j_call: TRBJ2-1
cdr3_aa: CAISPGGSSYNEQFF
cdr3_nt: TGTGCCATCAGTCCCGGGGGAAGCTCCTACAATGAGCAGTTCTTC